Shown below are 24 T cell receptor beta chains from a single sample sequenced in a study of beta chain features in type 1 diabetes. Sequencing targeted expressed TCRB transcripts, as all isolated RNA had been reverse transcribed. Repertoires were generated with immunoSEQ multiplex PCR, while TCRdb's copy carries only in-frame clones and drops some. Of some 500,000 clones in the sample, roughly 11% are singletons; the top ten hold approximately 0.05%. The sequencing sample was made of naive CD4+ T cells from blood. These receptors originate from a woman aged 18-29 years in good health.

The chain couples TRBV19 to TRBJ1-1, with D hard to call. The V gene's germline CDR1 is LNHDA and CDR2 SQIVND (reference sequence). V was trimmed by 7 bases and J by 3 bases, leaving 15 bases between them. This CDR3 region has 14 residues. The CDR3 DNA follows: TGTGCCAGTATTGCAGGAAATTGGTACACTGAAGCTTTCTTT. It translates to CASIAGNWYTEAFF.

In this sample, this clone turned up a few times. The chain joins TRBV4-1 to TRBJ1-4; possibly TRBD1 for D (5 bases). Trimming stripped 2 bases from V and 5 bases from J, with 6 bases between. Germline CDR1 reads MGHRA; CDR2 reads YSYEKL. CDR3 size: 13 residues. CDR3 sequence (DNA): TGCGCCAGCAGCCAATCAGGGAATGAAAAACTGTTTTTT. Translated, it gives CASSQSGNEKLFF.

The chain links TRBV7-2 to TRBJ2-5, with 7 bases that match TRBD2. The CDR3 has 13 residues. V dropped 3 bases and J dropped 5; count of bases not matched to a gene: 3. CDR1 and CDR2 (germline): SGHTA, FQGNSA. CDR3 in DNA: TGTGCCAGCAGCTTTGGGAGGGCGGAGACCCAGTACTTC. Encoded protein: CASSFGRAETQYF.

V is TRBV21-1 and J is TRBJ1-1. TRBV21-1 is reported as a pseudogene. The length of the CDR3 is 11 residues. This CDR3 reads CASSKRSEAFF. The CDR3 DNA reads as TGTGCCAGCAGCAAAAGGAGTGAAGCTTTCTTT.

The DNA for the CDR3 is TGCGCCAGCAGCCAGAGGGGCCGAGAGACCCAGTACTTC. Translation: CASSQRGRETQYF. V and J are TRBV4-3 and TRBJ2-5; D may correspond to TRBD1 or TRBD2 (5 bases each). CDR1 is LGHNA, CDR2 YSLEER, per germline. Trimming took off 3 bases at V and 4 bases at J, with 9 bases between the two ends. The CDR3 sequence is 13 residues long.

In nucleotides, the CDR3 is TGTGCCAGTAAGAGGTTCTCTGAAGCTTTCTTT. Its translation is CASKRFSEAFF. This chain joins TRBV19 and TRBJ1-1; D uncertain. Germline V gives CDR1 LNHDA, CDR2 SQIVND (reference sequence). Trimming shortened V by 7 bases and J by 6 bases, and 9 bases separated the two germline ends. CDR3 length: 11 residues.

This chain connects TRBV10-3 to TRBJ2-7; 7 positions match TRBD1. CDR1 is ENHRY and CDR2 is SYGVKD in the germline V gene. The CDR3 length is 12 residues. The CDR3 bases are TGTGCCATCAAGGGGGCTGACCCCCATGAGGACGTC. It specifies CAIKGADPHEDV.

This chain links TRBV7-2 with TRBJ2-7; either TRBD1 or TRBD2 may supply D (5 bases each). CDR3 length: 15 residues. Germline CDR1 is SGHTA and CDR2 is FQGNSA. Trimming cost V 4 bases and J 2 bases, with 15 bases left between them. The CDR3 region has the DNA TGTGCCAGCAGCTCCCCAGATCGGGGCACCTACGAGCAGTACGTC. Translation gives CASSSPDRGTYEQYV.

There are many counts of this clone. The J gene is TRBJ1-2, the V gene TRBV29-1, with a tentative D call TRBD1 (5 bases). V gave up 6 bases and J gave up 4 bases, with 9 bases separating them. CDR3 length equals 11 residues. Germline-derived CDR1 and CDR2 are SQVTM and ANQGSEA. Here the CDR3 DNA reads TGCAGCGTCTCCGGGGCCTATGGCTACACCTTC. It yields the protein CSVSGAYGYTF. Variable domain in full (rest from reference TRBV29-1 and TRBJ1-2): SAVISQKPSRDICQRGTSLTIQCQVDSQVTMMFWYRQQPGQSLTLIATANQGSEATYESGFVIDKFPISRPNLTFSTLTVSNMSPEDSSIYLCSVSGAYGYTFGSGTRLTVV.

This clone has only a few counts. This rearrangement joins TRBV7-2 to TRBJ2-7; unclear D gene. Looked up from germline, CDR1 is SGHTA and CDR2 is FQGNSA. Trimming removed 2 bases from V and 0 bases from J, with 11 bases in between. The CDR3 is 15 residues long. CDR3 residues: CASSLSLGSSYEQYF. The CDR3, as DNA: TGTGCCAGCAGCTTAAGTCTGGGGTCCTCCTACGAGCAGTACTTC.

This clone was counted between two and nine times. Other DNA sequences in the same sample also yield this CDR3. The CDR3 sequence: CASSLGVNEQFF. The CDR3 DNA reads TGTGCCAGCAGCTTAGGAGTAAATGAGCAGTTCTTC. The V call is TRBV7-2, the J call TRBJ2-1; the D is unclear. CDR1 SGHTA and CDR2 FQGNSA come from the germline V gene. V was shortened by 1 base and J by 7 bases, with 5 bases between the two germline ends. This CDR3 spans 12 amino acids.

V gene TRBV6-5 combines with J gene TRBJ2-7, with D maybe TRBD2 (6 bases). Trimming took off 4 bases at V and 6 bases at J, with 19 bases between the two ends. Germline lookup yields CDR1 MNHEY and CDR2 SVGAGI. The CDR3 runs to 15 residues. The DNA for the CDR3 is TGTGCCAGCAGTTCCCCGGGACTGGTCGCTGGCGAGCAGTACTTC. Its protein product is CASSSPGLVAGEQYF.

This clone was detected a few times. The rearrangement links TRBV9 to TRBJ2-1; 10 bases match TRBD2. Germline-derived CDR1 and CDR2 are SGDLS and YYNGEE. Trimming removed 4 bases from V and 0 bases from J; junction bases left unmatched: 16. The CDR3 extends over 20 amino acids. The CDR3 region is CASSTSTSGFPFHSYNEQFF. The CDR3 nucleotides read TGTGCCAGCAGCACTTCGACTAGCGGGTTCCCTTTCCACTCCTACAATGAGCAGTTCTTC.

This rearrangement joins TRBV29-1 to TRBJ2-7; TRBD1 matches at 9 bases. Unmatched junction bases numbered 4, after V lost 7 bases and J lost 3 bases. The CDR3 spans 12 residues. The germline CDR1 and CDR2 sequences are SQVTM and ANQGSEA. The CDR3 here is CSGWGQGYEQYF. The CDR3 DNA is TGCAGCGGCTGGGGACAGGGCTACGAGCAGTACTTC.

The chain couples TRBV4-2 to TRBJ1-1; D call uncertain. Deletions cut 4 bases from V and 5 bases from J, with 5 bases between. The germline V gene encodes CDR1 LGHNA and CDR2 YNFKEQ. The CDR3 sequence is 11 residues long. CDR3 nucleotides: TGTGCCAGCAGCCGGGATACTGAAGCTTTCTTT. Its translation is CASSRDTEAFF.

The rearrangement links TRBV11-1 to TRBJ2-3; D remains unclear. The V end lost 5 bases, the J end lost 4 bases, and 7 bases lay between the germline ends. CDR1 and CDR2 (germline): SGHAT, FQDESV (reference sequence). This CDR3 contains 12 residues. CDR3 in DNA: TGTGCCAGCAGCCCAGCTCCAGATACGCAGTATTTT. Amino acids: CASSPAPDTQYF.

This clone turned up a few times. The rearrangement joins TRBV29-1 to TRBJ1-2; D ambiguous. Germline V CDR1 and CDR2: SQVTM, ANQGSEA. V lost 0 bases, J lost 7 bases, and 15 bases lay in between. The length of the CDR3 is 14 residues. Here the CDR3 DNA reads TGCAGCGTTGAAGACCCTGGCCTGGAGGGTGGCTACACCTTC. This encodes CSVEDPGLEGGYTF.

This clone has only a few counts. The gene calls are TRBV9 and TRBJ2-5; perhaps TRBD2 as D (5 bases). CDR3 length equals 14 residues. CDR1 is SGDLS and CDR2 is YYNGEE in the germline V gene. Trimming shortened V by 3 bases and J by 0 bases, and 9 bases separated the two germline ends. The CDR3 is CASSAGSYQETQYF. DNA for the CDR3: TGTGCCAGCAGCGCGGGGTCGTACCAAGAGACCCAGTACTTC. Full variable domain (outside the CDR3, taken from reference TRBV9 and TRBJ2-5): DSGVTQTPKHLITATGQRVTLRCSPRSGDLSVYWYQQSLDQGLQFLIQYYNGEERAKGNILERFSAQQFPDLHSELNLSSLELGDSALYFCASSAGSYQETQYFGPGTRLLVL.

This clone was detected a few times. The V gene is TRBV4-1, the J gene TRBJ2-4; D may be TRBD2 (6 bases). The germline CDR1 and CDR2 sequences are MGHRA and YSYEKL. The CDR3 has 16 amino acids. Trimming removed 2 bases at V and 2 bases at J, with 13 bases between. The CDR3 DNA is TGCGCCAGCAGCCAACCCAAGGAGGGCACCAAAAACATTCAGTACTTC. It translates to CASSQPKEGTKNIQYF.

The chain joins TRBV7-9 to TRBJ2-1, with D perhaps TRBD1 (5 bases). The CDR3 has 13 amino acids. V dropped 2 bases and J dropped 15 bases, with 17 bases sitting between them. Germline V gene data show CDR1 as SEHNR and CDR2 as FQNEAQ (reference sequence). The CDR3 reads CASSLFGSGLGFF. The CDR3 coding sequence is TGTGCCAGCAGCTTATTCGGGTCAGGGTTGGGGTTCTTC. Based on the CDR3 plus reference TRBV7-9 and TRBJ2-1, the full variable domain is DTGVSQNPRHKITKRGQNVTFRCDPISEHNRLYWYRQTLGQGPEFLTYFQNEAQLEKSRLLSDRFSAERPKGSFSTLEIQRTEQGDSAMYLCASSLFGSGLGFFGPGTRLTVL.

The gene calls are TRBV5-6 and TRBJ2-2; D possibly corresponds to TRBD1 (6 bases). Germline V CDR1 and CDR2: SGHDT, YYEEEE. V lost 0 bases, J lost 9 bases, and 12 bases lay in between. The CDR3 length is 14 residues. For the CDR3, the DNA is TGTGCCAGCAGCTTGGTTACAGGGAGTCGGGAGCTGTTTTTT. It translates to CASSLVTGSRELFF.

The CDR3: CASSRRVLTDTQYF. The CDR3 nucleotides are TGCGCCAGCAGCCGCAGGGTGCTCACAGATACGCAGTATTTT. The rearrangement uses TRBV4-3 and TRBJ2-3, with a tentative D call TRBD1 (5 bases). Trimming cost V 4 bases and J 2 bases, with 10 bases left between them. The CDR3 is 14 amino acids. Germline-derived CDR1 and CDR2 are LGHNA and YSLEER.

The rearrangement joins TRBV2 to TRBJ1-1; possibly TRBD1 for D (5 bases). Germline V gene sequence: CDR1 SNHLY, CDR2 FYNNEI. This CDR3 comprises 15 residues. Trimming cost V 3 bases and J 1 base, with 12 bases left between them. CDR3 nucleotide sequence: TGTGCCAGCAGTGATGAAAGACAGCCGAACACTGAAGCTTTCTTT. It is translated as CASSDERQPNTEAFF.

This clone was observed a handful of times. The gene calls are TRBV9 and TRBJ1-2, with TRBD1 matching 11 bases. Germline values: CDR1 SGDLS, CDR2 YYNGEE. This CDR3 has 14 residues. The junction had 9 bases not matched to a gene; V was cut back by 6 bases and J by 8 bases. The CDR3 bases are TGTGCCAGCAATTCGGACAGGGGGCTAGGCGGCTACACCTTC. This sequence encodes CASNSDRGLGGYTF. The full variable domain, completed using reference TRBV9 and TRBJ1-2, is DSGVTQTPKHLITATGQRVTLRCSPRSGDLSVYWYQQSLDQGLQFLIQYYNGEERAKGNILERFSAQQFPDLHSELNLSSLELGDSALYFCASNSDRGLGGYTFGSGTRLTVV.